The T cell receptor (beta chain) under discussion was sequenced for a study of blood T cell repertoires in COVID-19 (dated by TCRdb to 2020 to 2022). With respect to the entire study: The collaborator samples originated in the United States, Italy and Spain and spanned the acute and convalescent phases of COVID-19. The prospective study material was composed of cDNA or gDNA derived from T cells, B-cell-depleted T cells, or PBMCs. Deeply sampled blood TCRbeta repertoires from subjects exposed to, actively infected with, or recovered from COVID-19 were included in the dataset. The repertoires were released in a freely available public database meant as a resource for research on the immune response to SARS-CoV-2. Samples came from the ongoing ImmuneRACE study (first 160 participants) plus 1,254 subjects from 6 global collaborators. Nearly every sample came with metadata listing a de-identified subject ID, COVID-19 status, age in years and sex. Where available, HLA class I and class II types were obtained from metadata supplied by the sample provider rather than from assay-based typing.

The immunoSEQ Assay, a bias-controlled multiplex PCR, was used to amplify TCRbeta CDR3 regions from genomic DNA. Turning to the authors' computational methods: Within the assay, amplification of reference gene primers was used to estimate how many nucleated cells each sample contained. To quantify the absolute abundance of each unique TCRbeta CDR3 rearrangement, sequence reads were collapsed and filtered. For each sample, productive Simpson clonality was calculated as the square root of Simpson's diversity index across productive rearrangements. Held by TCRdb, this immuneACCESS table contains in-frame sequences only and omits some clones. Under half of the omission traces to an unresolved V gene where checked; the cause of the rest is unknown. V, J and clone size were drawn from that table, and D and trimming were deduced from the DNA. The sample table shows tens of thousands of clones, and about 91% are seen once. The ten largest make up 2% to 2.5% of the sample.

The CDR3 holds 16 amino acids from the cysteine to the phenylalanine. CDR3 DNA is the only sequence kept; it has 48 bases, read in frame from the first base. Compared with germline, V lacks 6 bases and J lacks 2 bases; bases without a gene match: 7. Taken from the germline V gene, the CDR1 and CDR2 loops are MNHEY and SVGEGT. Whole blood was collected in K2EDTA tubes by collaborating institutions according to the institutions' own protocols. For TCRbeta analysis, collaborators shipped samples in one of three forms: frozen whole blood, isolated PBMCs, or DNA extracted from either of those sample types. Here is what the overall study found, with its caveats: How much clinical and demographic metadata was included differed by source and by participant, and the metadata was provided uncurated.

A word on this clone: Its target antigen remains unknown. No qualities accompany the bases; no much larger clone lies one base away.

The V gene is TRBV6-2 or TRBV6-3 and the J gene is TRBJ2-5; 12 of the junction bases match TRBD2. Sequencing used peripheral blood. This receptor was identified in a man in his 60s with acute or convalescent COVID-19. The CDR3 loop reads CASSRGLAGIQETQYF. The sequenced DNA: TGTGCCAGCAGCCGCGGACTAGCGGGAATACAAGAGACCCAGTACTTC.